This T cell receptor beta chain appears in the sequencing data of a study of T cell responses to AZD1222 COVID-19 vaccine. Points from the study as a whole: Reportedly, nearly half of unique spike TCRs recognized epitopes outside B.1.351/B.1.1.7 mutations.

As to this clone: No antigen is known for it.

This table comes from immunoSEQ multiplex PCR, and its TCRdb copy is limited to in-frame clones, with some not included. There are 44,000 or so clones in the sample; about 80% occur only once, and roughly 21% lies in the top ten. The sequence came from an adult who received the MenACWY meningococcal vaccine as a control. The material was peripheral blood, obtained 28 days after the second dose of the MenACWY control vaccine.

This CDR3 is CASSVLGRGSGELFF. In DNA form, the CDR3 reads TGTGCCAGCAGCGTCCTCGGCAGGGGGTCAGGGGAGCTGTTTTTT. The gene calls are TRBV9 and TRBJ2-2; TRBD1 aligns across 7 bases. J gave up 8 bases and V 2 bases, and 9 bases lay outside the gene matches. This CDR3 spans 15 amino acids. Germline loops: CDR1 SGDLS, CDR2 YYNGEE.